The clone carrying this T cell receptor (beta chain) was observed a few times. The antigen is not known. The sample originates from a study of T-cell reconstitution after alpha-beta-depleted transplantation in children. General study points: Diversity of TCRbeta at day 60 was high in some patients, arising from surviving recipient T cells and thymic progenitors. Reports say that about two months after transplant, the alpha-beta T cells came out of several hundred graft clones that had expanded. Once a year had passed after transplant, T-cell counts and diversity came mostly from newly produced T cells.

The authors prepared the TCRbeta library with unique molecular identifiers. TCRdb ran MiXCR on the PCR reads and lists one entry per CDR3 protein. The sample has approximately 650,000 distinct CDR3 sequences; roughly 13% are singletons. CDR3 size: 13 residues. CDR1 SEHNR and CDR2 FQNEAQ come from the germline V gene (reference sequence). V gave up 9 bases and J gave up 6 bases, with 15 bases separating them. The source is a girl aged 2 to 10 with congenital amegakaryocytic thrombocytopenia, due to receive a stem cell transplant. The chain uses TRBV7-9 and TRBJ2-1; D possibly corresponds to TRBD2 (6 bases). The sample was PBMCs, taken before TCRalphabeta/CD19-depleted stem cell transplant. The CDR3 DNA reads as TGTGCCAGGGCACGGGAGAACGCCAATGAGCAGTTCTTC. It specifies CARARENANEQFF.